This T cell receptor (beta chain) appears in the sequencing data of a study of blood T cells in healthy people across ages. CDR3 size: 13 residues. Germline V gene lookup returns CDR1 SQVTM and CDR2 ANQGSEA. V was clipped by 4 bases and J by 2 bases; unmatched bases: 5. The authors ran a second PCR of roughly 6 to 12 cycles using a sample-barcoded 5' primer and a J-beta primer mix. There were at least 2.5 million CDR3-containing paired-end reads obtained from each sample. TCRdb redid the calling of the 5' RACE reads with MiXCR, one entry per CDR3 protein. The table records roughly 1,000,000 distinct CDR3 sequences, less than 25% of them present only once. This clonotype was found a few times. Antigen unknown. The study's findings and limits: Long-lived and aged donors differed, with more naive CD4+ cells and higher diversity in the long-lived. Unknown donor CMV status possibly confounded expanded clonotype changes.

The same specimen was also included in a second study, on T cells of mothers and their children. Per that study: The TCR beta CDR3 read count exceeded 8 million for each mother and was 2.5 million to 3 million for each child.

This chain joins TRBV29-1 and TRBJ2-7, with 7 bases aligning to TRBD1. The sample consisted of blood. The sequence was collected from a girl aged 2-10 years in good health. CDR3 DNA: TGCAGCGTTGCGTGGGGACAGACCTACGAGCAGTACTTC. Translation gives CSVAWGQTYEQYF.